This T cell receptor beta chain was observed in a study of PD-1 blockade in classical Hodgkin lymphoma. Study outcomes and limitations: Complete responders entered with baseline diversity on par with newly diagnosed patients, the results showed. Underlying causes for the observed repertoire differences were not defined, possibly disease activity or prior therapy.

Trimming removed 2 bases from V and 0 bases from J, with 17 bases in between. CDR1 is LNHDA, CDR2 SQIVND, per germline (reference sequence). This CDR3 contains 18 residues. Data came from immunoSEQ multiplex PCR; TCRdb stores just in-frame clones and leaves some out. This sample has 30,000 to 40,000 clones, with roughly nine tenths found just once. As for this clone: Its antigen is currently unknown.

Time point defined: cycle 4 day 1 (C4D1), after five to seven weeks of nivolumab. Every patient relapsed after autologous stem cell transplantation, and brentuximab vedotin exposure varied. By magnetic negative selection, CD4+ T cells were purified from thawed PBMCs. The receptor comes from a human donor with classical Hodgkin lymphoma. V and J are TRBV19 and TRBJ2-1; TRBD1 or TRBD2 may be the D gene (5 bases each). The material sequenced was CD4+ T cells from blood, taken before the fourth cycle of nivolumab. Here the CDR3 DNA reads TGTGCCAGTAGTATAACCCCGGGGCGCCCTGGCTCCTACAATGAGCAGTTCTTC. This codes for CASSITPGRPGSYNEQFF.